The 26 T cell receptor beta chains below all came from one sample that was sequenced in a study of blood T cell repertoires in COVID-19. Profiling relied on immunoSEQ multiplex PCR, and the TCRdb table lists in-frame clones only, not all of them. The sample lists just over 650,000 clones, more than 80% seen once, with under 0.3% in the top ten. The sample taken for sequencing was peripheral blood. These receptors were obtained from a woman aged 18-35 years with acute or convalescent COVID-19.

The V and J genes are TRBV29-1 and TRBJ1-1; TRBD1 might be the D (5 bases). Trimming left V 8 bases short and J 5 bases short, with 15 bases between. The CDR3 length is 12 residues. The germline CDR1 and CDR2 sequences are SQVTM and ANQGSEA. DNA for the CDR3: TGCAGCTCTGCAGGGTTAGAGACTGAAGCTTTCTTT. Protein: CSSAGLETEAFF.

The chain couples TRBV4-3 to TRBJ1-5; TRBD1 matches at 7 bases. Germline CDR1 and CDR2: LGHNA and YSLEER. Losses at the gene ends were 3 bases for V and 1 base for J; bases not matched to a gene: 9. The CDR3 sequence is 17 residues long. The CDR3 region is CASSHKLGQESNQPQHF. The CDR3 DNA is TGCGCCAGCAGCCACAAGCTCGGACAGGAGAGCAATCAGCCCCAGCATTTT.

The rearrangement links TRBV4-3 to TRBJ1-2; 7 nucleotides match TRBD1. J lost 3 bases, V lost 3 bases, and 13 bases had no gene match. CDR1 is LGHNA and CDR2 is YSLEER in the germline V gene. This CDR3 comprises 17 residues. CDR3 nucleotide sequence: TGCGCCAGCAGCCATTGGACCCCGACAGGGAGCGACTATGGCTACACCTTC. Its translation is CASSHWTPTGSDYGYTF.

The gene calls are TRBV18 and TRBJ2-7; D gene ambiguous. The CDR3 spans 13 residues. V was trimmed by 0 bases and J by 3 bases, leaving 6 bases between them. The germline V gene encodes CDR1 KGHSH and CDR2 LQKENI. The CDR3 is CASSPPLDYEQYF. In DNA form, the CDR3 reads TGTGCCAGCTCACCACCGCTAGACTACGAGCAGTACTTC.

This chain connects TRBV29-1 to TRBJ2-7, with 9 bases aligning to TRBD1. The CDR3 is 14 residues long. Germline loops: CDR1 SQVTM, CDR2 ANQGSEA. After removal of 3 bases from V and 4 bases from J, the junction contained 7 bases not matched to a gene. The CDR3 protein is CSVDTTGGLYEQYF. The CDR3 nucleotides are TGCAGCGTTGATACGACAGGGGGGCTTTACGAGCAGTACTTC.

This chain connects TRBV7-8 to TRBJ2-7, with D perhaps matching TRBD2 (5 bases). Germline V gene data show CDR1 as SGHVS and CDR2 as FQNEAQ. Trimming took off 7 bases at V and 5 bases at J, with 18 bases between the two ends. The CDR3 is 14 residues long. The CDR3 is CASTFNEGGHEQYF. The CDR3 bases are TGTGCCAGCACCTTTAATGAGGGCGGCCACGAGCAGTACTTC.

V is TRBV3-1 (or the pseudogene TRBV3-2) and J is TRBJ1-4; TRBD1 matches at 7 bases. The CDR3 extends over 15 amino acids. The germline V gene has CDR1 LGHDT and CDR2 YNNKEL (reference sequence). V gave up 3 bases and J gave up 8 bases; unmatched junction bases: 9. The CDR3 bases are TGTGCCAGCAGCCATCGGGACAGACTTAGCGAAAAACTGTTTTTT. Its protein product is CASSHRDRLSEKLFF.

For the CDR3, the DNA is TGCGCCAGCAGCTCCGACAGGGTAGGCTACACCTTC. Its translation is CASSSDRVGYTF. The V gene is TRBV5-1, the J gene TRBJ1-2, with 7 bases lining up with TRBD1. The CDR3 contains 12 residues. The germline gives CDR1 SGHRS, CDR2 YFSETQ. V trimming: 3 bases; J trimming: 8 bases; junction bases outside the gene matches: 4. The variable domain in full, with the rest retrieved from reference TRBV5-1 and TRBJ1-2, is KAGVTQTPRYLIKTRGQQVTLSCSPISGHRSVSWYQQTPGQGLQFLFEYFSETQRNKGNFPGRFSGRQFSNSRSEMNVSTLELGDSALYLCASSSDRVGYTFGSGTRLTVV.

V gene TRBV4-1 combines with J gene TRBJ2-1; 9 bases align to TRBD2. The J segment lost 3 bases and the V segment lost 4 bases, leaving 10 bases of the junction unmatched. This CDR3 comprises 17 residues. Germline V CDR1 and CDR2: MGHRA, YSYEKL. CDR3: CASSRNVAGAGYNEQFF. Written as DNA, the CDR3 is TGCGCCAGCAGCCGGAACGTAGCGGGGGCGGGCTACAATGAGCAGTTCTTC.

This clone was counted once. V is TRBV2 and J is TRBJ2-2; D is unclear. Germline loops: CDR1 SNHLY, CDR2 FYNNEI. The CDR3 is made up of 14 amino acids. The V gene lost 2 bases and the J gene lost 4 bases, with 8 bases spanning the gap. The CDR3 DNA reads as TGTGCCAGCAGTGAAACCCAGATCACCGGGGAGCTGTTTTTT. It codes for CASSETQITGELFF.

The chain recombines TRBV7-6 with TRBJ1-1; D possibly corresponds to TRBD1 (5 bases). This CDR3 region has 14 residues. Trimming removed 5 bases from V and 0 bases from J, with 10 bases in between. CDR1 is SGHVS, CDR2 FNYEAQ, per germline. CDR3 in DNA: TGTGCCAGCAGCCCTGGGGGGATGAACACTGAAGCTTTCTTT. Translation gives CASSPGGMNTEAFF.

The chain uses TRBV15 and TRBJ2-5; no firm D call. Trimming left V 5 bases short and J 12 bases short, with 22 bases between. Germline CDR1 reads LNHNV; CDR2 reads YYDKDF (reference sequence). CDR3 size: 14 residues. CDR3 loop: CATSERRFAEFEYF. DNA for the CDR3: TGTGCCACCAGCGAGAGGCGGTTCGCGGAGTTCGAGTACTTC.

This clone was counted a single time. V and J are TRBV3-1 (or the pseudogene TRBV3-2) and TRBJ2-3, with TRBD2 as a possible D gene (6 bases). Trimming stripped 1 base from V and 0 bases from J, with 8 bases between. Germline lookup yields CDR1 LGHDT and CDR2 YNNKEL (reference sequence). The CDR3 is made up of 15 amino acids. Here the CDR3 reads CASSQAGTSTDTQYF. In DNA, the CDR3 is TGTGCCAGCAGCCAAGCGGGGACTAGCACAGATACGCAGTATTTT.

The rearrangement joins TRBV18 to TRBJ1-1; 10 bases map to TRBD1. V gave up 3 bases and J gave up 1 base; unmatched junction bases: 2. Germline V lookup: CDR1 KGHSH, CDR2 LQKENI. The CDR3 is 15 amino acids. The CDR3 is CASSPRDRGNTEAFF. The CDR3 region has the DNA TGTGCCAGCTCACCTCGGGACAGGGGGAACACTGAAGCTTTCTTT. The entire variable domain, with the rest obtained from reference TRBV18 and TRBJ1-1, is as follows: NAGVMQNPRHLVRRRGQEARLRCSPMKGHSHVYWYRQLPEEGLKFMVYLQKENIIDESGMPKERFSAEFPKEGPSILRIQQVVRGDSAAYFCASSPRDRGNTEAFFGQGTRLTVV.

This sequence joins TRBV15 and TRBJ2-5, with D possibly matching TRBD1 (5 bases). Germline CDR1 LNHNV, CDR2 YYDKDF (reference sequence). The V gene lost 0 bases and the J gene lost 2 bases, with 13 bases spanning the gap. The CDR3 is 16 amino acids. CDR3 sequence (DNA): TGTGCCACCAGCAGAGATCAGACAGCCCTACAAGAGACCCAGTACTTC. This translates into CATSRDQTALQETQYF.

This rearrangement joins TRBV5-1 to TRBJ1-1; D is possibly TRBD1 (6 bases). This CDR3 has 12 residues. Trimming took off 3 bases at V and 7 bases at J, with 10 bases between the two ends. Germline V gene lookup returns CDR1 SGHRS and CDR2 YFSETQ. Here the CDR3 DNA reads TGCGCCAGCAGCTCCGGACAGAGTGAAGCTTTCTTT. It is translated as CASSSGQSEAFF. The full variable domain, in which reference TRBV5-1 and TRBJ1-1 provide the parts outside the CDR3, is KAGVTQTPRYLIKTRGQQVTLSCSPISGHRSVSWYQQTPGQGLQFLFEYFSETQRNKGNFPGRFSGRQFSNSRSEMNVSTLELGDSALYLCASSSGQSEAFFGQGTRLTVV.

This chain uses TRBV4-3 with TRBJ1-2, with D perhaps TRBD1 (6 bases). This CDR3 contains 16 residues. Germline V gene lookup returns CDR1 LGHNA and CDR2 YSLEER. V was shortened by 0 bases and J by 3 bases, with 14 bases between the two germline ends. The CDR3 reads CASSQDLSQGHYGYTF. CDR3 bases: TGCGCCAGCAGCCAAGATTTATCCCAGGGGCACTATGGCTACACCTTC.

The V and J genes are TRBV11-2 and TRBJ1-2, with 7 bases that match TRBD1. V gave up 5 bases and J gave up 7 bases; unmatched junction bases: 7. CDR3 length: 13 residues. Germline-derived CDR1 and CDR2 are SGHAT and FQNNGV. This CDR3 reads CASSDPGTAGYTF. The CDR3 DNA reads as TGTGCCAGCAGCGACCCTGGGACAGCTGGCTACACCTTC.

The CDR3 reads CASSQGDYGNTIYF. The DNA of the CDR3 is TGTGCCAGCAGCCAAGGGGACTACGGAAACACCATATATTTT. The V and J genes are TRBV4-2 and TRBJ1-3, with TRBD1 as a possible D gene (5 bases). V lost 1 base to trimming and J lost 4 bases, with 8 bases between them. From germline, CDR1 is LGHNA and CDR2 YNFKEQ. This CDR3 is built from 14 residues.

This clone was counted between two and nine times. The rearrangement links TRBV29-1 to TRBJ1-2; D might be TRBD1 (6 bases). The CDR3 totals 14 residues. Trimming left V 4 bases short and J 3 bases short, with 15 bases between. Looked up from germline, CDR1 is SQVTM and CDR2 is ANQGSEA. CDR3 bases: TGCAGCGTTGTTCGGGGGGGCTGGGACTATGGCTACACCTTC. It translates to CSVVRGGWDYGYTF.

This sequence joins TRBV4-1 and TRBJ1-5; D is possibly TRBD1 (5 bases). Germline lookup yields CDR1 MGHRA and CDR2 YSYEKL. V was shortened by 0 bases and J by 6 bases, with 15 bases between the two germline ends. The length of the CDR3 is 16 residues. This chain's CDR3 is CASSQEGGGNFQPQHF. CDR3 in DNA: TGCGCCAGCAGCCAAGAAGGCGGGGGAAATTTTCAGCCCCAGCATTTT.

The rearrangement joins TRBV7-3 to TRBJ2-2; 7 nucleotides line up with TRBD1. J was trimmed by 0 bases and V by 1 base; bases with no gene match: 5. The length of the CDR3 is 17 residues. In germline, CDR1 is SGHTA, CDR2 FQGTGA. This CDR3 reads CASSLMRTGPNTGELFF. The CDR3 region has the DNA TGTGCCAGCAGCTTAATGAGGACAGGCCCGAACACCGGGGAGCTGTTTTTT. Full variable domain (outside the CDR3, taken from reference TRBV7-3 and TRBJ2-2): GAGVSQTPSNKVTEKGKYVELRCDPISGHTALYWYRQSLGQGPEFLIYFQGTGAADDSGLPNDRFFAVRPEGSVSTLKIQRTERGDSAVYLCASSLMRTGPNTGELFFGEGSRLTVL.

With regard to this clone: Other nucleotide sequences from this sample produce the same CDR3. The CDR3 protein is CASSSTGNYGYTF. The CDR3 coding sequence is TGCGCCAGCAGCTCTACAGGAAACTATGGCTACACCTTC. This sequence joins TRBV5-1 and TRBJ1-2; D is perhaps TRBD1 (5 bases). V lost 3 bases, J lost 2 bases, and 8 bases lay in between. The germline V gene has CDR1 SGHRS and CDR2 YFSETQ. The length of the CDR3 is 13 residues.

V is TRBV6-5 and J is TRBJ2-1, with D possibly TRBD1 on 6 matching bases. Per the germline V gene, CDR1 is MNHEY and CDR2 is SVGAGI. The length of the CDR3 is 16 residues. V dropped 4 bases and J dropped 4 bases, with 17 bases sitting between them. CDR3 residues: CASSSSTGPLYNEQFF. CDR3 coding DNA: TGTGCCAGCAGTTCGTCAACAGGGCCCCTTTACAATGAGCAGTTCTTC.

The CDR3 is CAWSLPPGRETQYF. The CDR3 DNA is TGTGCCTGGAGCCTCCCTCCAGGGCGGGAGACCCAGTACTTC. This chain links TRBV30 with TRBJ2-5; perhaps TRBD1 as D (5 bases). Germline V gives CDR1 GTSNPN, CDR2 SVGIG (reference sequence). The CDR3 covers 14 residues. The V end was cut by 3 bases, the J end by 5 bases, with 16 bases between. Together with reference TRBV30 and TRBJ2-5, the CDR3 gives the full variable domain: SQTIHQWPATLVQPVGSPLSLECTVEGTSNPNLYWYRQAAGRGLQLLFYSVGIGQISSEVPQNLSASRPQDRQFILSSKKLLLSDSGFYLCAWSLPPGRETQYFGPGTRLLVL.

The chain uses TRBV5-1 and TRBJ2-7; D gene unclear. This CDR3 has 14 amino acids. The V end was cut by 0 bases, the J end by 2 bases, with 9 bases between. Germline V gene sequence: CDR1 SGHRS, CDR2 YFSETQ. For the CDR3, the DNA is TGCGCCAGCAGCTTGGTGCAGAATGCCTACGAGCAGTACTTC. Translated, it gives CASSLVQNAYEQYF.